A single sample gave rise to the 17 T cell receptor beta chains below, sequenced in a study of T cells in Graves' hyperthyroidism and ophthalmopathy. Researchers amplified the TCR beta CDR3 regions from RNA transcripts. An initial round of RT-PCR targeting the TCR CDR3 relied on the HTBI primer set. TCRdb re-called the multiplex PCR reads with MiXCR, one entry per CDR3 protein. The sample lists approximately 370,000 distinct CDR3 sequences, about a sixth occurring once. Sequencing input: blood. These TCRs come from a woman aged 30 to 39 with Graves' hyperthyroidism that later progressed to Graves' ophthalmopathy.

This clonotype was found many times. The rearrangement joins TRBV10-3 to TRBJ2-7; D is possibly TRBD1 (5 bases). The CDR3 extends over 13 amino acids. V lost 2 bases and J lost 2, with 7 bases in between. Germline lookup yields CDR1 ENHRY and CDR2 SYGVKD. The CDR3 spells CAISEDSPYEQYF. The CDR3 DNA is TGTGCCATCAGTGAGGACAGCCCCTACGAGCAGTACTTC.

This clonotype occurred many times. The V gene is TRBV3-1, the J gene TRBJ2-5; D remains ambiguous. The CDR3 runs to 12 residues. Germline lookup yields CDR1 LGHDT and CDR2 YNNKEL (reference sequence). V was trimmed by 3 bases and J by 5 bases, leaving 7 bases between them. In DNA form, the CDR3 reads TGTGCCAGCAGCCATGGGATCGAGACCCAGTACTTC. Amino acids: CASSHGIETQYF.

This clonotype has at least ten counts. The chain links TRBV7-9 to TRBJ1-1; 7 nucleotides align to TRBD1. V lost 5 bases, J lost 0 bases, and 12 bases stayed unmatched. Per germline, CDR1 SEHNR and CDR2 FQNEAQ (reference sequence). This CDR3 is 17 amino acids long. The CDR3 is CASSPGSTGALNTEAFF. The DNA for the CDR3 is TGTGCCAGCAGCCCGGGGAGCACAGGGGCATTGAACACTGAAGCTTTCTTT.

Ten or more counts support this clonotype. The chain uses TRBV27 and TRBJ2-3, with TRBD1 matching 11 bases. The CDR3 runs 16 residues. Germline values: CDR1 MNHEY, CDR2 SMNVEV (reference sequence). V was clipped by 6 bases and J by 1 base; unmatched bases: 6. The CDR3 bases are TGTGCCAGCAGCTACGGGACAGGGGGGCGCACAGATACGCAGTATTTT. Amino acids: CASSYGTGGRTDTQYF.

This clonotype was counted ten times or more. The chain employs TRBV2 and TRBJ2-7; D perhaps matches TRBD2 (5 bases). The CDR3 is made up of 14 amino acids. V was cut by 3 bases and J by 0 bases, with 9 bases left in between. Germline CDR1 SNHLY, CDR2 FYNNEI. The CDR3 bases are TGTGCCAGCAGTGAGAGGGCAAGCTCCTACGAGCAGTACTTC. Amino acids: CASSERASSYEQYF.

The V call is TRBV6-1, the J call TRBJ1-3, with D uncertain. Trimming shortened V by 7 bases and J by 2 bases, and 15 bases separated the two germline ends. Looked up from germline, CDR1 is MNHNS and CDR2 is SASEGT. The CDR3 spans 15 residues. The CDR3 here is CASKFSGRPGNTIYF. The CDR3, as DNA: TGTGCCAGCAAATTTTCGGGAAGACCTGGAAACACCATATATTTT.

The chain carries TRBV12-3 or TRBV12-4 and TRBJ2-1; D is possibly TRBD2 (5 bases). Trimming left V 6 bases short and J 0 bases short, with 12 bases between. This CDR3 comprises 15 residues. CDR3: CASSAEGSSYNEQFF. In DNA, the CDR3 is TGTGCCAGCAGCGCAGAGGGTTCCTCCTACAATGAGCAGTTCTTC.

Only a few counts were recorded for this clonotype. In nucleotides, the CDR3 is TGTGCCAGCTCATACATCGACGTATCCTATAATTCACCCCTCCACTTT. Translated, it gives CASSYIDVSYNSPLHF. The rearrangement joins TRBV18 to TRBJ1-6; D gene unclear. From germline, CDR1 is KGHSH and CDR2 LQKENI. The CDR3 has 16 residues. V gave up 5 bases and J gave up 1 base, with 12 bases separating them.

This clonotype showed up many times. The chain links TRBV20-1 to TRBJ2-7; weak D call: TRBD1 (6 bases). CDR1 is DFQATT and CDR2 is SNEGSKA in the germline V gene (reference sequence). The CDR3 runs 12 residues. Trimming pared 7 bases from V and 1 base from J, leaving 11 bases between. In nucleotides, the CDR3 is TGCAGTGGAAACAGGGAGTCCTACGAGCAGTACTTC. This translates into CSGNRESYEQYF.

In its sample, this clonotype was seen many times. V gene TRBV6-1 combines with J gene TRBJ2-5; 11 bases are a match to TRBD1. Germline lookup yields CDR1 MNHNS and CDR2 SASEGT. The CDR3 has 14 residues. V lost 10 bases, J lost 4 bases, and 8 bases stayed unmatched. CDR3 nucleotides: TGTGCCACCCTGGACAGGGGGCGAGTAGAGACCCAGTACTTC. Translation: CATLDRGRVETQYF.

This clonotype has a count of ten or more. The V and J genes are TRBV7-9 and TRBJ2-7; D call uncertain. Germline loops: CDR1 SEHNR, CDR2 FQNEAQ (reference sequence). This CDR3 contains 14 residues. Trimming shortened V by 5 bases and J by 1 base, and 12 bases separated the two germline ends. CDR3 coding DNA: TGTGCCAGCAGCCGCGAACGCGGATCCTACGAGCAGTACTTC. Amino acids: CASSRERGSYEQYF.

This clonotype was picked up many times. V gene TRBV29-1 combines with J gene TRBJ2-5; 7 positions agree with TRBD2. The CDR3 runs 12 residues. In germline, CDR1 is SQVTM, CDR2 ANQGSEA. V was pared by 5 bases and J by 3 bases, with 3 bases of the junction left unmatched. For the CDR3, the DNA is TGCAGCGTTTGGGGGGGGGAAGAGACCCAGTACTTC. It yields the protein CSVWGGEETQYF.

The sample holds many counts of this clonotype. The chain carries TRBV27 and TRBJ2-3; D is ambiguous. The V end was cut by 4 bases, the J end by 4 bases, with 6 bases between. CDR1 and CDR2 (germline): MNHEY, SMNVEV (reference sequence). The CDR3 sequence is 12 residues long. CDR3 bases: TGTGCCAGCAGTTCACCCCCAGATACGCAGTATTTT. Protein: CASSSPPDTQYF.

This clonotype was seen ten or more times. In DNA form, the CDR3 reads TGTGCCAGCAGTTACTCTGGAACCGGAAACACCATATATTTT. Its translation is CASSYSGTGNTIYF. The gene calls are TRBV6-7 and TRBJ1-3; D is ambiguous. TRBV6-7 is marked as an open reading frame, function uncertain. This CDR3 contains 14 residues. V lost 0 bases to trimming and J lost 4 bases, with 7 bases between them.

This clonotype was recorded many times. The chain carries TRBV2 and TRBJ1-2; TRBD1 might be the D (6 bases). Germline V gene data show CDR1 as SNHLY and CDR2 as FYNNEI. Trimming took off 7 bases at V and 4 bases at J, with 16 bases between the two ends. CDR3 length: 14 amino acids. CDR3: CASNYGGRGYGYTF. For the CDR3, the DNA is TGTGCCAGCAACTACGGGGGCCGGGGCTATGGCTACACCTTC.

This clonotype showed up just a few times. CDR3 amino acids: CSPWSTDYGYTF. CDR3 in DNA: TGCAGTCCGTGGTCCACCGACTATGGCTACACCTTC. The chain combines TRBV20-1 with TRBJ1-2; D unresolved. V was pared by 8 bases and J by 3 bases, with 13 bases between. The CDR3 covers 12 residues. CDR1 is DFQATT and CDR2 is SNEGSKA in the germline V gene (reference sequence).

This clonotype was counted only a few times. The chain recombines TRBV20-1 with TRBJ2-6, with D unclear. V was clipped by 3 bases and J by 0 bases, with 3 bases between them. This CDR3 has 13 amino acids. In germline, CDR1 is DFQATT, CDR2 SNEGSKA (reference sequence). The CDR3 coding sequence is TGCAGTGCTAGTCTCTCTGGGGCCAACGTCCTGACTTTC. Translating it yields CSASLSGANVLTF.